These 19 T cell receptor beta chains came from one sample sequenced in a study of blood T cells in healthy people across ages (dated by TCRdb to between 2014 and 2017). Receptors were amplified or captured by 5' RACE. The instrument given in TCRdb is Illumina HiSeq 2500. A second PCR of roughly 7 to 11 cycles was performed with a sample-barcoded 5' primer and a J-beta primer mix. TCRdb ran its own pipeline on the public reads, namely fastp trimming at Q25 and MiXCR clone calling, and kept in-frame beta chains. Entries are consolidated by CDR3 protein sequence, retaining the most common genes and DNA. Present in this sample are approximately 850,000 distinct CDR3 sequences, over 45% of which were seen just once. The biggest ten clones account for around 20% of the sample. Sequencing input: blood. Receptors were obtained from a man younger than 45 in good health.

This clonotype was seen a handful of times. The V call is TRBV4-3, the J call TRBJ2-7; TRBD1 is a possible D gene (7 bases). The CDR3 length is 16 residues. Per germline, CDR1 LGHNA and CDR2 YSLEER. V was clipped by 3 bases and J by 0 bases, with 15 bases between them. CDR3 bases: TGCGCCAGCAGCCAGGGGGGACAGCACAGCTCCTACGAGCAGTACTTC. This encodes CASSQGGQHSSYEQYF.

The table lists this clonotype with a count of one. The chain combines TRBV20-1 with TRBJ1-4, with D possibly being TRBD1 (6 bases). This CDR3 contains 13 residues. The V gene's germline CDR1 is DFQATT and CDR2 SNEGSKA (reference sequence). The germline V and J ends were trimmed by 6 bases and 8 bases, with 16 bases remaining between them. Written as DNA, the CDR3 is TGCAGTGCCATCGACAGGCTCAGGGAAAAACTGTTTTTT. Translating gives CSAIDRLREKLFF.

This clonotype was detected many times. The chain combines TRBV4-3 with TRBJ2-1, with TRBD2 as a possible D gene (7 bases). V lost 4 bases to trimming and J lost 8 bases, with 12 bases between them. The CDR3 loop spans 13 amino acids. Germline lookup yields CDR1 LGHNA and CDR2 YSLEER. DNA of the CDR3: TGCGCCAGCAGCCCGCCGGGGGGCGATGAGCAGTTCTTC. Translating it yields CASSPPGGDEQFF.

V and J are TRBV25-1 and TRBJ2-5; D assignment may be TRBD1 or TRBD2 (5 bases each). The CDR3 has 14 amino acids. The ends were cut back, 4 bases at V and 5 bases at J, with 14 bases in the middle. Germline CDR1 is MGHDK and CDR2 is SYGVNS. CDR3 in amino acids: CASSGTGPVETQYF. CDR3 DNA sequence: TGTGCCAGCAGTGGGACGGGGCCCGTGGAGACCCAGTACTTC.

The chain links TRBV6-2 or TRBV6-3 to TRBJ2-1; D is uncertain. The CDR3 has 14 amino acids. Germline V gene lookup returns CDR1 MNHEY and CDR2 SVGEGT. Trimming took off 8 bases at V and 10 bases at J, with 21 bases between the two ends. CDR3 sequence (DNA): TGTGCCAGCGAAGACGGCGACCCAAAGTGGGAGCAGTTCTTC. Protein product: CASEDGDPKWEQFF.

The chain has TRBV5-1 and TRBJ1-1; no clear D gene. CDR1 is SGHRS, CDR2 YFSETQ, per germline. CDR3 size: 15 residues. Trimming took off 0 bases at V and 4 bases at J, with 13 bases between the two ends. Written as DNA, the CDR3 is TGCGCCAGCAGCTTGGCCGGGGTCGAGGGCACTGAAGCTTTCTTT. It encodes CASSLAGVEGTEAFF.

The V gene is TRBV7-2, the J gene TRBJ2-4, with a weak D call TRBD1 (5 bases). Judging by the DNA end, TRBJ2-7 fits better; the J call may be wrong. This CDR3 spans 12 amino acids. Germline V gene data show CDR1 as SGHTA and CDR2 as FQGNSA. CDR3: CASRDTGYEQYF. The CDR3, as DNA: TGTGCCAGCAGGGACACAGGTTACGAGCAGTACTTC.

The table lists this clonotype with a few counts. The chain is built from TRBV3-1 and TRBJ2-7, with TRBD1 as a possible D gene (5 bases). In germline, CDR1 is LGHDT, CDR2 YNNKEL (reference sequence). This CDR3 contains 16 residues. The V end lost 4 bases, the J end lost 0 bases, and 16 bases lay between the germline ends. Here the CDR3 DNA reads TGTGCCAGCAGCCCGAACCGACAGCAAAGCTCCTACGAGCAGTACTTC. Translation gives CASSPNRQQSSYEQYF.

A note on this clonotype: Germline and junction disagree at one end, which may indicate a read error. The rearrangement joins TRBV6-2 or TRBV6-3 to TRBJ2-3, with D uncertain. The CDR3 has 16 residues. Looked up from germline, CDR1 is MNHEY and CDR2 is SVGEGT. CDR3 DNA sequence: TGTGCCGGCAGTTACCGAAGTTACAGTCTCGCAGATACGCAGTATTTT. Residues: CAGSYRSYSLADTQYF.

In this sample, this clonotype turned up many times. V is TRBV7-9 and J is TRBJ1-2; 9 nucleotides agree with TRBD1. The CDR3 spans 19 residues. Trimming cost V 0 bases and J 0 bases; bases outside gene matches: 11. Germline values: CDR1 SEHNR, CDR2 FQNEAQ (reference sequence). CDR3 protein: CASSLATGTGSPANYGYTF. DNA of the CDR3: TGTGCCAGCAGCTTAGCAACCGGGACAGGGAGCCCAGCTAACTATGGCTACACCTTC.

V is TRBV9 and J is TRBJ2-5, with D uncertain. The CDR3 length is 14 residues. Germline CDR1 reads SGDLS; CDR2 reads YYNGEE. Trimming took 3 bases from V and 5 from J, leaving 14 bases between them. This CDR3 reads CASSAEAFGETQYF. The CDR3 nucleotides read TGTGCCAGCAGCGCAGAGGCCTTCGGGGAGACCCAGTACTTC. Full variable domain (outside the CDR3, taken from reference TRBV9 and TRBJ2-5): DSGVTQTPKHLITATGQRVTLRCSPRSGDLSVYWYQQSLDQGLQFLIQYYNGEERAKGNILERFSAQQFPDLHSELNLSSLELGDSALYFCASSAEAFGETQYFGPGTRLLVL.

V gene TRBV18 combines with J gene TRBJ2-3, with 10 positions matching TRBD2. V was clipped by 3 bases and J by 1 base; unmatched bases: 13. The CDR3 has 19 residues. The germline CDR1 and CDR2 sequences are KGHSH and LQKENI. Written as DNA, the CDR3 is TGTGCCAGCTCACCTTTAGCGGGAGGCCTAACTCGAGGCACAGATACGCAGTATTTT. It encodes CASSPLAGGLTRGTDTQYF.

This clonotype was seen more than once but under ten times. CDR3 region: CSAAGRRQPQHF. The CDR3 nucleotides read TGCAGCGCGGCGGGGCGGCGGCAGCCCCAGCATTTT. V usage is TRBV29-1 and J usage is TRBJ1-5, with D possibly TRBD1 on 5 matching bases. Trimming cost V 7 bases and J 7 bases, with 14 bases left between them. Germline lookup yields CDR1 SQVTM and CDR2 ANQGSEA. The CDR3 loop spans 12 amino acids.

This clonotype was found a few times. The chain has TRBV7-2 and TRBJ2-4; D remains unclear. The end of the DNA is better explained by TRBJ2-7, so the J call may be wrong. The germline V gene encodes CDR1 SGHTA and CDR2 FQGNSA. This CDR3 spans 13 amino acids. CDR3 coding DNA: TGTGCCAGCAGCTTAACGGCTAATTACGAGCAGTACTTC. This codes for CASSLTANYEQYF.

About this clonotype: The junction departs from germline at one end; a sequencing error may be responsible. The chain recombines TRBV6-5 with TRBJ1-2; 10 bases are a match to TRBD1. Germline V lookup: CDR1 MNHEY, CDR2 SVGAGI. The CDR3 runs to 15 residues. The CDR3 is CASSLGTGVRYSYTF. The CDR3 bases are TGTGCCAGCAGTCTCGGGACAGGGGTTCGCTATAGCTACACCTTC.

The CDR3 nucleotides are TGTGCCAGCAGCTTAGCCATGTGGGGAGGCGGCTACACCTTC. The encoded protein is CASSLAMWGGGYTF. The chain has TRBV7-9 and TRBJ1-2; D remains ambiguous. V lost 0 bases and J lost 8, with 13 bases in between. The V gene's germline CDR1 is SEHNR and CDR2 FQNEAQ (reference sequence). The length of the CDR3 is 14 residues.

This chain uses TRBV5-1 with TRBJ2-1, with 11 bases aligning to TRBD2. Germline V gives CDR1 SGHRS, CDR2 YFSETQ. Trimming at V came to 3 bases and at J to 6 bases, leaving 11 bases not matched to a gene. This CDR3 contains 17 residues. The CDR3 is CASSSTTSGRKPNEQFF. The CDR3 DNA follows: TGCGCCAGCAGCTCAACAACTAGCGGGAGAAAACCCAATGAGCAGTTCTTC. The whole variable domain, filled in from reference TRBV5-1 and TRBJ2-1, reads KAGVTQTPRYLIKTRGQQVTLSCSPISGHRSVSWYQQTPGQGLQFLFEYFSETQRNKGNFPGRFSGRQFSNSRSEMNVSTLELGDSALYLCASSSTTSGRKPNEQFFGPGTRLTVL.

Ten or more counts support this clonotype. Relative to the germline gene, one junction end is altered; a read error may explain this. The chain recombines TRBV12-3 or TRBV12-4 with TRBJ2-7, with D hard to call. The CDR3 length is 13 residues. CDR3 protein: CASSLGLSYEQYF. In DNA, the CDR3 is TGTGCCAGCAGCTTAGGCCTTTCCTACGAGCAGTACTTC.

The chain employs TRBV20-1 and TRBJ2-7; 9 bases align to TRBD2. Germline values: CDR1 DFQATT, CDR2 SNEGSKA (reference sequence). This CDR3 comprises 17 residues. CDR3 protein: CSATGALAGSGFNEQYF. CDR3 coding DNA: TGCAGCGCAACCGGGGCCCTAGCGGGGAGCGGCTTTAATGAGCAGTACTTC.